The rows below give T cell receptor beta chains drawn from one sample of a study of blood T cell repertoires in COVID-19. TCRdb's table, derived via immunoSEQ multiplex PCR, lists solely in-frame clones and lacks some. The sample contains 200,000 to 250,000 clones, roughly 84% of which appear only once. The source material was peripheral blood. The source is a man in his forties with acute or convalescent COVID-19. Each CDR3 is given with its conserved first and last residue. A D gene is named only where the DNA matches it firmly. A clone size is listed for some rows: how often the clone was seen (once, few, many), or a class if it is expanded.

once	TRBV7-6	TRBJ1-1	.	CASRLQVYTEAFF	TGTGCCAGCAGGTTACAGGTTTACACTGAAGCTTTCTTT
.	TRBV7-3	TRBJ2-5	.	CASSLASGGWETQYF	TGTGCCAGCAGCTTAGCCAGCGGCGGATGGGAGACCCAGTACTTC
.	TRBV6-5	TRBJ2-7	TRBD1	CASSPYYGQGYEQYF	TGTGCCAGCAGTCCGTATTACGGACAGGGCTACGAGCAGTACTTC
.	TRBV11-3	TRBJ2-7	.	CASSLRGNYEQYF	TGTGCCAGCAGCTTACGAGGGAACTACGAGCAGTACTTC
.	TRBV19	TRBJ1-4	.	CASSMGGALGREKLFF	TGTGCCAGTAGTATGGGGGGGGCCTTGGGCCGCGAAAAACTGTTTTTT
.	TRBV19	TRBJ2-7	.	CASSPGSSLDEQYF	TGTGCCAGTAGTCCGGGGTCCAGCTTGGACGAGCAGTACTTC
.	TRBV2	TRBJ2-6	.	CASSVGAGANVLTF	TGTGCCAGCAGTGTCGGAGCTGGGGCCAACGTCCTGACTTTC
.	TRBV28	TRBJ1-3	.	CASSFSSGNTIYF	TGTGCCAGCAGTTTTAGCTCCGGAAACACCATATATTTT
.	TRBV3-1/TRBV3-2	TRBJ2-7	TRBD1	CASSQTGNEQYF	TGTGCCAGCAGCCAGACAGGGAACGAGCAGTACTTC
.	TRBV6-4	TRBJ2-2	TRBD2	CASSDSGGGAGELFF	TGTGCCAGCAGTGACTCCGGCGGGGGGGCCGGGGAGCTGTTTTTT
.	TRBV11-3	TRBJ2-2	TRBD2	CASSLKAGLNTGELFF	TGTGCCAGCAGCTTAAAAGCGGGGCTAAACACCGGGGAGCTGTTTTTT
.	TRBV9	TRBJ1-2	TRBD1	CASSVWGQGQYGYTF	TGTGCCAGCAGCGTCTGGGGACAGGGCCAATATGGCTACACCTTC
.	TRBV9	TRBJ1-2	.	CASSVEDSYGYTF	TGTGCCAGCAGCGTAGAGGACAGCTATGGCTACACCTTC
.	TRBV27	TRBJ2-5	TRBD2	CASSLSLGGAGGETQYF	TGTGCCAGCAGTCTGTCCCTCGGGGGGGCTGGGGGTGAGACCCAGTACTTC
.	TRBV5-6	TRBJ1-3	.	CASSSNSREFGNTIYF	TGTGCCAGCAGCTCCAACTCAAGGGAGTTTGGAAACACCATATATTTT
.	TRBV5-1	TRBJ1-3	TRBD1	CASSSGQAGNTIYF	TGCGCCAGCAGCTCCGGACAGGCCGGAAACACCATATATTTT
.	TRBV25-1	TRBJ1-1	.	CATSPGSGGNTEAFF	TGTGCCACCTCCCCCGGATCGGGAGGGAACACTGAAGCTTTCTTT
.	TRBV7-8	TRBJ2-1	.	CASSLGGQGKKNEQFF	TGTGCCAGCAGCTTAGGGGGGCAGGGAAAGAAAAATGAGCAGTTCTTC
.	TRBV6-1	TRBJ1-5	.	CASSVLSRGRNQPQHF	TGTGCCAGCAGTGTATTGTCCAGGGGTCGAAATCAGCCCCAGCATTTT
once	TRBV6-5	TRBJ1-1	TRBD1	CASSPGTGTLWAFF	TGTGCCAGCAGTCCCGGGACAGGGACCCTTTGGGCTTTCTTT
once	TRBV4-2	TRBJ1-1	.	CASSQGNYGLEAFF	TGTGCCAGCAGCCAAGGAAACTATGGACTTGAAGCTTTCTTT
.	TRBV7-2	TRBJ1-2	.	CASRQNYGYTF	TGTGCCAGCAGGCAGAATTATGGCTACACCTTC
.	TRBV2	TRBJ1-4	.	CASSDTGFNEKLFF	TGTGCCAGCAGTGACACAGGGTTTAATGAAAAACTGTTTTTT
.	TRBV11-2	TRBJ2-1	TRBD2	CASSPWTSEVYNEQFF	TGTGCCAGCAGCCCATGGACTAGCGAGGTCTACAATGAGCAGTTCTTC
few	TRBV4-2	TRBJ1-2	.	CASSQPTSPGYYTF	TGTGCCAGCAGCCAACCTACTTCCCCAGGGTACTACACCTTC
.	TRBV6-5	TRBJ1-5	.	CAVGEAGRGPQHF	TGTGCCGTCGGGGAGGCAGGGCGGGGGCCCCAGCATTTT